The T cell receptor beta chain described here comes from a study of cytomegalovirus exposure and HLA in healthy donors. Findings and caveats of the study: Productive status was seen about 90% or about 30% of the time for most TCR beta V segments in an earlier analysis.

V dropped 5 bases and J dropped 2 bases, with 12 bases sitting between them. The CDR3 contains 14 residues. Germline V CDR1 and CDR2: LNHDA, SQIVND (reference sequence). The study ran its PCR with 60 Vbeta and 13 Jbeta primers. Measured with immunoSEQ multiplex PCR; TCRdb has only the in-frame clones, and not every one. The sample lists 89,000 or so clones, approximately 72% occurring once. Notes on this clone: As yet, its antigen is unknown.

This clonotype originated in a man aged 18 to 30 in good health and CMV-seropositive. Material: PBMCs. The rearrangement joins TRBV19 to TRBJ2-5; D possibly corresponds to TRBD2 (5 bases). This chain's CDR3 is CASSARAAQETQYF. In DNA, the CDR3 is TGTGCCAGTAGTGCCAGAGCGGCACAAGAGACCCAGTACTTC.